The present T cell receptor (beta chain) was sequenced within a study of blood T cell repertoires in COVID-19. This clone was counted only a few times. Some clones are missing from TCRdb's copy, which holds only in-frame ones; the method was immunoSEQ multiplex PCR. The table includes approximately 71,000 clones, 86% detected once. V gave up 4 bases and J gave up 7 bases; unmatched junction bases: 5. Germline-derived CDR1 and CDR2 are SGDLS and YYNGEE. CDR3 size: 13 residues. This clonotype originated in a man aged 50 or older with acute or convalescent COVID-19. The chain has TRBV9 and TRBJ1-5, with 7 bases matching TRBD1. The sequencing sample was made of peripheral blood. The CDR3 is CASSLEGAQPQHF. As DNA, the CDR3 is TGTGCCAGCAGCCTGGAGGGGGCACAGCCCCAGCATTTT. Combining the CDR3 with reference TRBV9 and TRBJ1-5 gives the whole variable domain DSGVTQTPKHLITATGQRVTLRCSPRSGDLSVYWYQQSLDQGLQFLIQYYNGEERAKGNILERFSAQQFPDLHSELNLSSLELGDSALYFCASSLEGAQPQHFGDGTRLSIL.